A single sample is the source of the 17 T cell receptor beta chains below, sequenced in a study of shared clonotypes between healthy human individuals. Method: immunoSEQ multiplex PCR; TCRdb's copy keeps in-frame clones and lacks some. Of millions of clones in the sample, 95% are singletons; the top ten hold more than 0.1%. The specimen was naive CD4+ T cells sorted from blood. Indicated subset: CD45RA+ positively selected. These receptors were taken from a man aged 18 to 30 in good health.

The chain joins TRBV11-2 to TRBJ1-4, with TRBD1 as a possible D gene (6 bases). V was pared by 0 bases and J by 6 bases, with 11 bases between. The CDR3 runs to 15 residues. The germline gives CDR1 SGHAT, CDR2 FQNNGV. CDR3 sequence: CASSLEQGLYEKLFF. As DNA, the CDR3 is TGTGCCAGCAGCTTAGAACAGGGCTTATATGAAAAACTGTTTTTT.

The chain carries TRBV5-4 and TRBJ2-7; D is possibly TRBD1 (5 bases). Trimming left V 5 bases short and J 0 bases short, with 15 bases between. The germline gives CDR1 SGHNT, CDR2 YYREEE (reference sequence). CDR3 length: 15 amino acids. The CDR3 DNA reads as TGTGCCAGCAGACGAGACAGCCTGAGCTCCTACGAGCAGTACTTC. Amino acid sequence: CASRRDSLSSYEQYF.

The chain combines TRBV5-4 with TRBJ1-1; weak D call: TRBD1 (6 bases). The CDR3 loop spans 13 amino acids. The germline gives CDR1 SGHNT, CDR2 YYREEE (reference sequence). Trimming shortened V by 4 bases and J by 9 bases, and 16 bases separated the two germline ends. The CDR3 sequence: CASSKALGTQAFF. CDR3 coding DNA: TGTGCCAGCAGCAAGGCCCTCGGGACACAAGCTTTCTTT.

This rearrangement joins TRBV28 to TRBJ1-3, with a possible D match to TRBD1 (5 bases). Trimming cost V 7 bases and J 0 bases, with 16 bases left between them. Germline values: CDR1 MDHEN, CDR2 SYDVKM. CDR3 length: 16 residues. This CDR3 is CASTSGTLSSGNTIYF. CDR3 coding DNA: TGTGCCAGCACCTCGGGGACGCTAAGCTCTGGAAACACCATATATTTT.

The CDR3 DNA sequence: TGTGCCATCATGACGGGACTAGGTGGGACCGGGGAGCTGTTTTTT. Amino acids: CAIMTGLGGTGELFF. The chain uses TRBV10-3 and TRBJ2-2; 8 positions agree with TRBD2. CDR1 is ENHRY and CDR2 is SYGVKD in the germline V gene. J was trimmed by 5 bases and V by 7 bases; bases with no gene match: 9. CDR3 length: 15 amino acids.

On this clone itself: The sample contains more than one DNA sequence encoding this CDR3. The chain recombines TRBV19 with TRBJ2-1, with TRBD1 identical over 9 bases. Germline CDR1 LNHDA, CDR2 SQIVND (reference sequence). V was clipped by 6 bases and J by 9 bases; unmatched bases: 3. The CDR3 consists of 12 residues. The CDR3 region is CASRQGAGEQFF. The CDR3 DNA follows: TGTGCCAGTAGACAGGGGGCGGGTGAGCAGTTCTTC.

Comment on this clone: The same CDR3 arises from other DNA sequences in this sample as well. The chain has TRBV5-4 and TRBJ2-3, with no clear D. CDR3 length: 14 residues. The V and J ends lost 0 bases and 0 bases respectively, with 5 bases between them. Germline assignment: CDR1 SGHNT and CDR2 YYREEE (reference sequence). CDR3 residues: CASSLGRSTDTQYF. DNA of the CDR3: TGTGCCAGCAGCTTGGGGCGGAGCACAGATACGCAGTATTTT.

This chain connects TRBV5-5 to TRBJ2-6, with D hard to call. The V end was cut by 6 bases, the J end by 3 bases, with 10 bases between. The CDR3 totals 14 residues. Looked up from germline, CDR1 is SGHKS and CDR2 is YYEKEE (reference sequence). The CDR3 DNA follows: TGTGCCAGCATTCCCACTTTTGGGGCCAACGTCCTGACTTTC. Its protein product is CASIPTFGANVLTF. Full variable domain (remainder filled in from reference TRBV5-5 and TRBJ2-6): DAGVTQSPTHLIKTRGQQVTLRCSPISGHKSVSWYQQVLGQGPQFIFQYYEKEERGRGNFPDRFSARQFPNYSSELNVNALLLGDSALYLCASIPTFGANVLTFGAGSRLTVL.

The chain links TRBV19 to TRBJ1-6; the match to TRBD1 covers 9 bases. V lost 4 bases and J lost 8; bases outside the gene matches: 3. CDR1 is LNHDA, CDR2 SQIVND, per germline (reference sequence). CDR3 length: 14 residues. In nucleotides, the CDR3 is TGTGCCAGTAGTAGGGGACAGGGATATTCACCCCTCCACTTT. Amino acid sequence: CASSRGQGYSPLHF.

The V and J genes are TRBV11-2 and TRBJ1-5, with D perhaps TRBD1 (5 bases). This CDR3 region has 13 residues. V lost 5 bases and J lost 2, with 7 bases in between. Germline lookup yields CDR1 SGHAT and CDR2 FQNNGV. CDR3 sequence reads: CASSPGRNQPQHF. As DNA, the CDR3 is TGTGCCAGCAGCCCGGGACGCAATCAGCCCCAGCATTTT.

V gene TRBV10-3 combines with J gene TRBJ1-2; D is unresolved. This CDR3 has 16 amino acids. Germline CDR1 is ENHRY and CDR2 is SYGVKD. The V and J ends lost 0 bases and 4 bases respectively, with 15 bases between them. This chain's CDR3 is CAISESFSPAVYGYTF. In nucleotides, the CDR3 is TGTGCCATCAGTGAGTCGTTCAGCCCCGCGGTCTATGGCTACACCTTC.

The V and J genes are TRBV6-1 and TRBJ2-7; 9 bases match TRBD1. V dropped 10 bases and J dropped 6; count of bases not matched to a gene: 13. This CDR3 comprises 14 residues. Germline CDR1 reads MNHNS; CDR2 reads SASEGT. The CDR3 nucleotides read TGTGCCACCCGACCGTGGACAGGGGAAGGCGAGCAGTACTTC. Translating gives CATRPWTGEGEQYF.

This chain connects TRBV9 to TRBJ2-7; TRBD1 or TRBD2 may be the D gene (5 bases each). The CDR3 spans 17 residues. V was clipped by 0 bases and J by 3 bases, with 19 bases between them. Germline-derived CDR1 and CDR2 are SGDLS and YYNGEE. The CDR3 sequence is CASSVATRGDPHYEQYF. The DNA for the CDR3 is TGTGCCAGCAGCGTAGCTACGAGAGGGGATCCCCACTACGAGCAGTACTTC. The variable domain in full, completed from reference TRBV9 and TRBJ2-7, reads DSGVTQTPKHLITATGQRVTLRCSPRSGDLSVYWYQQSLDQGLQFLIQYYNGEERAKGNILERFSAQQFPDLHSELNLSSLELGDSALYFCASSVATRGDPHYEQYFGPGTRLTVT.

The chain recombines TRBV2 with TRBJ2-2, with D perhaps matching TRBD1 (6 bases). The length of the CDR3 is 17 residues. V was pared by 4 bases and J by 1 base, with 16 bases between. Germline lookup yields CDR1 SNHLY and CDR2 FYNNEI. The CDR3 region is CASSARVQGLNTGELFF. CDR3 DNA: TGTGCCAGCAGTGCGAGAGTACAGGGCTTGAACACCGGGGAGCTGTTTTTT.

In regard to this clone: The junction shows a germline mismatch at one end, possibly a read error. The gene calls are TRBV7-7 and TRBJ2-1; the D is unclear. This CDR3 region has 14 residues. Germline CDR1 reads SSHAT; CDR2 reads FNYEAQ (reference sequence). CDR3: CASSLGPASLEQFF. The CDR3 DNA is TGTGCTAGCAGCTTAGGTCCCGCTTCCCTTGAGCAGTTCTTC.

This chain joins TRBV4-3 and TRBJ1-4, with 7 nucleotides matching TRBD1. Germline V lookup: CDR1 LGHNA, CDR2 YSLEER. V trimming: 3 bases; J trimming: 7 bases; junction bases outside the gene matches: 5. The CDR3 runs to 14 residues. Here the CDR3 reads CASSQGRGAEKLFF. For the CDR3, the DNA is TGCGCCAGCAGCCAGGGCAGGGGGGCTGAAAAACTGTTTTTT.

The rearrangement uses TRBV7-9 and TRBJ2-3; D not resolved. Germline V gene lookup returns CDR1 SEHNR and CDR2 FQNEAQ (reference sequence). CDR3 length equals 15 residues. The ends were cut back, 1 base at V and 6 bases at J, with 14 bases in the middle. CDR3: CASSLGGFQLDTQYF. The CDR3 nucleotides read TGTGCCAGCAGCTTAGGCGGATTCCAGTTGGATACGCAGTATTTT. Combining the CDR3 with reference TRBV7-9 and TRBJ2-3 gives the whole variable domain DTGVSQNPRHKITKRGQNVTFRCDPISEHNRLYWYRQTLGQGPEFLTYFQNEAQLEKSRLLSDRFSAERPKGSFSTLEIQRTEQGDSAMYLCASSLGGFQLDTQYFGPGTRLTVL.